These T cell receptor beta chains were read from a single sample in a study of blood T cell repertoires in COVID-19. TCRdb's copy holds only in-frame clones and misses some; the assay was immunoSEQ multiplex PCR. The sample includes 63,000 or so clones, 70% to 85% seen only once; the top ten take about 16%. The sample consisted of peripheral blood. All receptors derive from a man older than 75 with active COVID-19. CDR3s include the opening cysteine and the closing phenylalanine or tryptophan. Each record gives: J gene, D gene, V gene, clone size, CDR3 DNA, CDR3 protein. D genes are given only for firm matches. Where a row states a size, it is once, few, many or the class of an expanded clone; other rows omit it.

TRBJ1-2 . TRBV9 . TGTGCCAGCAGCGTAGTAAACTATGGCTACACCTTC CASSVVNYGYTF
TRBJ2-4 . TRBV6-5 . TGTGCCAGCAGTCAGGGAACCAAAAACATTCAGTACTTC CASSQGTKNIQYF
TRBJ2-7 TRBD2 TRBV28 . TGTGCCAGCAGTTTAACTAGCGGTTTATCCTACGAGCAGTACTTC CASSLTSGLSYEQYF
TRBJ2-7 TRBD2 TRBV7-2 . TGTGCCAGCAGCACGCAACTAGCGTTGGGATCCGAGCAGTACTTC CASSTQLALGSEQYF
TRBJ2-3 TRBD2 TRBV9 . TGTGCCAGCAGCGCACGTAGCGGGAATCTGGGAACAGATACGCAGTATTTT CASSARSGNLGTDTQYF
TRBJ1-1 . TRBV7-2 . TGTGCCAGCAGCAACCGGGACACCGCTAAGGCTTTCTTT CASSNRDTAKAFF
TRBJ1-5 . TRBV7-9 . TGTGCCAGCAGCTTACAGAATAGCAATCAGCCCCAGCATTTT CASSLQNSNQPQHF
TRBJ2-2 . TRBV14 . TGTGCCAGCAGCCATGGCCTCAGGGGCCGCACCGGGGAGCTGTTTTTT CASSHGLRGRTGELFF
TRBJ1-2 . TRBV7-2 once TGTGCCAGCAGCTTGGGGGGGGTTAGCTATGGCTACACCTTC CASSLGGVSYGYTF
TRBJ1-1 . TRBV6-2/TRBV6-3 . TGTGCCAGCAGTTATGGTTGGAGCACTGAAGCTTTCTTT CASSYGWSTEAFF
TRBJ2-1 TRBD1 TRBV4-3 . TGCGCCAGCAGCCAAGAATGGGACAGGGGATTTAGCTCCTACAATGAGCAGTTCTTC CASSQEWDRGFSSYNEQFF
TRBJ1-1 . TRBV5-1 . TGCGCCAGCAACCCAATGACAGAGTCGAACACTGAAGCTTTCTTT CASNPMTESNTEAFF
TRBJ1-2 . TRBV5-8 . TGTGCCAGCAAGACAAACGGCTACACCTTC CASKTNGYTF
TRBJ1-2 TRBD1 TRBV7-3 . TGTGCCAGCAGCCCAGGACAGGGGCTGGCTGGCTACACCTTC CASSPGQGLAGYTF
TRBJ2-2 . TRBV7-2 . TGTGCCAGCAGCTCCCCCCAGGCTGGGGAGCTGTTTTTT CASSSPQAGELFF
TRBJ2-7 TRBD2 TRBV29-1 . TGCAGCGTTAGCGCGGGAGGGTACCACGAGCAGTACTTC CSVSAGGYHEQYF
TRBJ2-3 . TRBV28 . TGTGCCAGCAAAAAGGACATATATTATGGGACAGATACGCAGTATTTT CASKKDIYYGTDTQYF
TRBJ1-3 . TRBV14 few TGTGCCAGCAGCCAAGTCGGGAGGCTACTGGGTGGAAACACCATATATTTT CASSQVGRLLGGNTIYF
TRBJ2-7 . TRBV23-1 few TGCGCCAGCCACAGGCGGTCCTACGAGCAGTACTTC CASHRRSYEQYF
TRBJ1-5 TRBD1 TRBV6-5 . TGTGCCAGCAGTTACCAGGGGGATCAGCCCCAGCATTTT CASSYQGDQPQHF
TRBJ1-4 . TRBV6-1 once TGTGCCAGCAGTGAAGCGGGGGGAGGAAGCGAAAAACTGTTTTTT CASSEAGGGSEKLFF
TRBJ2-2 . TRBV6-2/TRBV6-3 . TGTGCCAGCAGTTACTCGTCCGGCGGGGAGCTGTTTTTT CASSYSSGGELFF
TRBJ2-1 TRBD2 TRBV28 . TGTGCCACGGACACTAGCGGCAATGAGCAGTTCTTC CATDTSGNEQFF
TRBJ2-1 TRBD2 TRBV6-2/TRBV6-3 . TGTGCCAGCATCCCCGCTATGACGAGCGGGAAGATTTACAATGAGCAGTTCTTC CASIPAMTSGKIYNEQFF
TRBJ2-7 TRBD2 TRBV7-2 few TGTGCCAGCAGCTTGGAGCGGGATCGGGAGCAGTACTTC CASSLERDREQYF
TRBJ2-2 . TRBV27 . TGTGCCAGCAGTTTATCGAGGAGGTCCGGGGAGCTGTTTTTT CASSLSRRSGELFF
TRBJ2-2 . TRBV27 . TGTGCCAGCAGCTTATTCAGGGACGGGGAGCTGTTTTTT CASSLFRDGELFF
TRBJ2-1 TRBD1 TRBV19 . TGTGCCAGTAGTAGAGTGGGGGCCGGACAGGGGCGTTCTATCTCCTACAATGAGCAGTTCTTC CASSRVGAGQGRSISYNEQFF
TRBJ2-7 TRBD2 TRBV5-6 . TGTGCCAGCAGCTTTAGGGGGACTAGACTTTCTGACTTC CASSFRGTRLSDF
TRBJ2-3 . TRBV11-2 . TGTGCCAGCAGCCGAGCCACAGATACGCAGTATTTT CASSRATDTQYF
TRBJ2-3 . TRBV6-5 . TGTGCCAGCCTTCAGGGACACTCGACGGATACGCAGTATTTT CASLQGHSTDTQYF
TRBJ1-1 . TRBV7-3 . TGTGCCAGCAGCTCAGGAAATGAAGGCACTGAAGCTTTCTTT CASSSGNEGTEAFF
TRBJ2-5 . TRBV7-3 few TGTGCCAGCAGCTTAAATTGGGGGCCGGGGGAGACCCAGTACTTC CASSLNWGPGETQYF
TRBJ2-7 TRBD2 TRBV9 . TGTGCCAGCAGCGCGGGGGGGCCTTATGAGCAGTACTTC CASSAGGPYEQYF
TRBJ1-1 TRBD1 TRBV4-2 . TGTGCCAGCAGCCCAAGAGGCTCCGGACAGGGAGACACTGAAGCTTTCTTT CASSPRGSGQGDTEAFF
TRBJ1-2 TRBD1 TRBV5-6 . TGTGCCAGCAGCTTGCCGGGGACAGGAAAGACTAACTATGGCTACACCTTC CASSLPGTGKTNYGYTF
TRBJ1-1 . TRBV11-2 . TGTGCCAGCAGCTTAGGGTCAGGGATGAACACTGAAGCTTTCTTT CASSLGSGMNTEAFF
TRBJ2-1 . TRBV4-1 few TGCGCCAGCAGCCAGACACCGAGCTCCTACAATGAGCAGTTCTTC CASSQTPSSYNEQFF
TRBJ2-1 . TRBV7-8 few TGTGCCAGCAGCGGCCGGGGCAGCCGGGGGTCCAATGAGCAGTTCTTC CASSGRGSRGSNEQFF
TRBJ1-5 . TRBV29-1 once TGCAGCGTCTCGCAGGGGAGTGGCAATCAGCCCCAGCATTTT CSVSQGSGNQPQHF
TRBJ2-7 . TRBV4-3 . TGCGCCAGCAGCCGAGAAGCAGGAACAGGGTACTCTTACGAGCAGTACTTC CASSREAGTGYSYEQYF
TRBJ1-4 . TRBV6-5 . TGTGCCAGCAGTTACTCAACTGCGACTAATGAAAAACTGTTTTTT CASSYSTATNEKLFF
TRBJ1-4 TRBD1 TRBV11-3 . TGTGCCAGCAGCTTAGGGACAGGGGGCGATAATGAAAAACTGTTTTTT CASSLGTGGDNEKLFF
TRBJ1-2 . TRBV5-6 . TGTGCCAGCAGCTTTGGGATCTCAGGGTCAAACTATGGCTACACCTTC CASSFGISGSNYGYTF
TRBJ2-7 . TRBV5-5 . TGTGCCAGCAGCTTGGCGGAGAGGGGGTCCTACGAGCAGTACTTC CASSLAERGSYEQYF
TRBJ1-4 . TRBV18 . TGTGCCAGCTCACCTCCTCTGGCGGCTGGTGAAAAACTGTTTTTT CASSPPLAAGEKLFF
TRBJ1-6 . TRBV6-5 . TGTGCCAGCACAATGGGAGTCAGGAATTCACCCCTCCACTTT CASTMGVRNSPLHF
TRBJ2-3 TRBD1 TRBV10-3 . TGTGCCATCAGTCCCACGGGGCAGGGGGCAACAGATACGCAGTATTTT CAISPTGQGATDTQYF
TRBJ1-5 . TRBV4-2 . TGTGCCAGCAGCCAAGATCGATCAGGGAAACAGCCCCAGCATTTT CASSQDRSGKQPQHF
TRBJ2-7 . TRBV27 . TGTGCCAGCAGTTTAAGGGTCGGGGACGAGCAGTACTTC CASSLRVGDEQYF